This entry features one T cell receptor (beta chain) sequence. Its target is unknown. Cultured CD4+ T-cell DNA underwent Oncomine TCR Beta short-read sequencing. TCRdb re-derived calls from the PCR reads in MiXCR, one entry per CDR3 protein. This sample has around 20,000 distinct CDR3 sequences; about two fifths occur once, and the top ten carry less than 20%. The sample is drawn from a study of vaccination and CD4 T cells after COVID-19. Sample treatment: approximately nine-day PBMC culture with coronavirus spike peptide pools or control peptides (ViraFEST assay). The sample consisted of CD4+ T cells from blood, cultured in vitro, taken before SARS-CoV-2 vaccination. The sequence was obtained from a human donor who received a COVID-19 vaccine.

CDR3 DNA: TGTGCCAGTTCTCAGGGACTGAGCACAGATACGCAGTATTTT. It translates to CASSQGLSTDTQYF. The chain recombines TRBV19 with TRBJ2-3; the D gene is possibly TRBD2 (6 bases). V was pared by 8 bases and J by 0 bases, with 12 bases between. There are 14 residues in the CDR3. From germline, CDR1 is LNHDA and CDR2 SQIVND (reference sequence).